The clone carrying this T cell receptor (beta chain) counts as large. The antigen remains undetermined. The entry originates in a study of T cell repertoires in ileal Crohn's disease. Study as a whole: The M0 sample came from the inflamed ileal portion of the resected specimen.

Broader study findings: Active smokers at surgery had more clonal expansions than non-smokers. All patients with clonality above 26.8% had endoscopic recurrence. Sorted CD8 T cells held more high-frequency clones than CD4.

Here immunoSEQ multiplex PCR was the method, and the copy in TCRdb shows in-frame clones only, minus some. The table lists some 5,100 clones, roughly 80% of them singletons, with roughly 45% in the top ten. Time point described: inflamed ileum from the surgical specimen. The clonotype originates from an adult with Crohn's disease. The specimen sequenced was ileal tissue.

CDR3 in amino acids: CASSKSLRCGGTEAFF. The DNA of the CDR3 is TGTGCCAGCAGCAAGAGCCTCCGGTGTGGGGGCACTGAAGCTTTCTTT. The rearrangement links TRBV21-1 to TRBJ1-1. TRBV21-1 constitutes a pseudogene. The CDR3 is made up of 16 amino acids.